Listed here are 3 T cell receptor beta chains from one sample, sequenced in a study of shared clonotypes between healthy human individuals. The method was immunoSEQ multiplex PCR; TCRdb's version includes in-frame clones alone and lacks a portion of them. Of approximately 700,000 clones in the sample, less than 80% are singletons; the top ten hold around 1.8%. Sequencing was done on a sample of memory CD4+ T cells sorted from blood. Indicated subset: CD45RA-negative fraction. Receptors originate from a woman aged 30 to 39 in good health.

The J gene is TRBJ2-2, the V gene TRBV27; TRBD2 matches 9 bases. Losses at the gene ends were 1 base for V and 7 bases for J; bases not matched to a gene: 7. This CDR3 region has 16 residues. Germline V gene data show CDR1 as MNHEY and CDR2 as SMNVEV (reference sequence). The CDR3 spells CASSLWAGGLNGELFF. For the CDR3, the DNA is TGTGCCAGCAGTTTATGGGCGGGAGGGCTGAACGGGGAGCTGTTTTTT.

Comments on this clone: Other DNA sequences within the sample encode an identical CDR3. This chain uses TRBV28 with TRBJ2-3, with D maybe TRBD2 (5 bases). This CDR3 is built from 13 residues. With 1 base removed from V and 3 bases from J, the gap between germline ends came to 5 bases. The germline CDR1 and CDR2 sequences are MDHEN and SYDVKM. CDR3 sequence reads: CASSLSGTDTQYF. CDR3 nucleotides: TGTGCCAGCAGTTTATCGGGGACAGATACGCAGTATTTT.

The rearrangement joins TRBV5-1 to TRBJ2-3; 10 nucleotides agree with TRBD2. Germline trimming cut 4 bases from V and 4 bases from J; bases unmatched to any gene: 9. The CDR3 extends over 16 amino acids. The germline V gene has CDR1 SGHRS and CDR2 YFSETQ. CDR3 amino acids: CASSRASGSVADTQYF. The CDR3 coding sequence is TGCGCCAGCAGCAGAGCTAGCGGGAGCGTTGCAGATACGCAGTATTTT.